These 4 T cell receptor beta chains came from one sample sequenced in a study of circulating CD8 cells and anti-PD-1 response in melanoma. From live CD3+CD8+TCRalphabeta+ cells, four PD-1 and/or TIGIT subsets were sorted. Using around 15 ng of total RNA, TCR libraries were made with the QIAseq Immune Repertoire TCR panel. TCRdb ran MiXCR on the reads and lists one entry per CDR3 protein. The table records roughly 650 distinct CDR3 sequences, less than 9.5% of them present only once. Sequenced here: CD8+ T cells from PBMCs, sampled at baseline or after one month of anti-PD-1 therapy (not recorded which). The receptors derive from a human donor with melanoma.

This chain connects TRBV7-9 to TRBJ1-2; TRBD1 might be the D (5 bases). The germline V gene has CDR1 SEHNR and CDR2 FQNEAQ (reference sequence). Deletions cut 2 bases from V and 6 bases from J, with 10 bases between. This CDR3 is built from 13 residues. As DNA, the CDR3 is TGTGCCAGCAGCTTACAGGGTACTGATGGCTACACCTTC. The encoded protein is CASSLQGTDGYTF.

On this clonotype: Lacking the conserved final phenylalanine or tryptophan, this CDR3 likely reflects a read error. The genes are TRBV7-3 and TRBJ1-1, with a possible D match to TRBD1 (5 bases). Trimming took off 4 bases at V and 9 bases at J, with 15 bases between the two ends. CDR3 length equals 13 residues. Germline V gene data show CDR1 as SGHTA and CDR2 as FQGTGA. This CDR3 is CASSSNQGNQAFL. The CDR3 bases are TGTGCCAGCAGCTCAAATCAGGGAAACCAAGCTTTCCTT.

Judged by abundance, this clonotype is medium-sized (0.01 to 0.1%). The rearrangement joins TRBV29-1 to TRBJ2-1; TRBD2 agrees at 12 bases. Germline CDR1 and CDR2: SQVTM and ANQGSEA. The CDR3 loop spans 15 amino acids. The ends lost 5 bases at V and 1 base at J; junction bases unmatched: 3. CDR3 loop: CSVSSGGASYNEQFF. In DNA, the CDR3 is TGCAGCGTTTCTAGCGGGGGGGCTTCCTACAATGAGCAGTTCTTC.

This chain uses TRBV25-1 with TRBJ2-7; no clear D. The V gene lost 7 bases and the J gene lost 2 bases, with 9 bases spanning the gap. Germline V CDR1 and CDR2: MGHDK, SYGVNS. The CDR3 runs 12 residues. DNA of the CDR3: TGTGCCAGCACCTACGCAGCCTACGAGCAGTACTTC. It codes for CASTYAAYEQYF.